The 23 T cell receptor beta chains given below trace back to one sample, sequenced in a study of CD8 T cells in Susac syndrome. It was with random hexamers that roughly 0.45 to 1 ug RNA was reverse transcribed. TCRdb recomputed calls from the immunoSEQ multiplex PCR reads with MiXCR, one row per CDR3 protein. The data hold 120,000 or so distinct CDR3 sequences, with around 94% observed a single time. Sample: CD8+ T cells from PBMCs. These receptors originate from a human donor with Susac syndrome.

The J gene is TRBJ2-2, the V gene TRBV12-3 or TRBV12-4; 9 bases are a match to TRBD2. The CDR3 has 15 amino acids. V lost 10 bases to trimming and J lost 4 bases; unmatched junction nucleotides: 10. The CDR3 sequence: CATAVAGEVTGELFF. The CDR3 region has the DNA TGTGCCACCGCCGTAGCGGGAGAGGTCACCGGGGAGCTGTTTTTT.

The genes are TRBV13 and TRBJ1-1, with D maybe TRBD1 (5 bases). Looked up from germline, CDR1 is PRHDT and CDR2 is FYEKMQ (reference sequence). The CDR3 runs to 14 residues. Trimming pared 5 bases from V and 1 base from J, leaving 11 bases between. CDR3 bases: TGTGCCAGCAGCCCACGACAGCAGAACACTGAAGCTTTCTTT. Translated, it gives CASSPRQQNTEAFF.

This chain links TRBV12-5 with TRBJ2-2; tentatively, D is TRBD1 (6 bases). The germline V gene has CDR1 LGHNT and CDR2 FRNRAP. CDR3 length: 15 amino acids. Trimming stripped 5 bases from V and 4 bases from J, with 14 bases between. The CDR3: CASGPTGTPTGELFF. CDR3 DNA sequence: TGTGCTAGTGGTCCCACCGGGACACCCACCGGGGAGCTGTTTTTT.

The V and J genes are TRBV9 and TRBJ2-1; D is perhaps TRBD1 (6 bases). Per germline, CDR1 SGDLS and CDR2 YYNGEE. The CDR3 length is 15 residues. Deletions cut 4 bases from V and 8 bases from J, with 19 bases between. The CDR3 DNA follows: TGTGCCAGCAGCCCCCTCCAGGGGCCCGGCGATGAGCAGTTCTTC. Translating gives CASSPLQGPGDEQFF.

The rearrangement joins TRBV20-1 to TRBJ2-2; perhaps TRBD2 as D (5 bases). CDR3 length: 16 residues. The germline V gene encodes CDR1 DFQATT and CDR2 SNEGSKA (reference sequence). The V end was cut by 2 bases, the J end by 0 bases, with 13 bases between. CDR3 sequence (DNA): TGCAGTGCTAGACCTCGGGGAAACGCGAACACCGGGGAGCTGTTTTTT. Translated, it gives CSARPRGNANTGELFF.

This clonotype occurred a few times. This chain connects TRBV7-9 to TRBJ1-2, with TRBD1 matching 11 bases. Trimming removed 5 bases from V and 2 bases from J; junction bases left unmatched: 7. Germline V gives CDR1 SEHNR, CDR2 FQNEAQ (reference sequence). The CDR3 runs to 16 residues. The CDR3: CASSPGTGGSNYGYTF. CDR3 nucleotides: TGTGCCAGCAGCCCCGGGACAGGGGGTTCAAACTATGGCTACACCTTC.

This sequence joins TRBV7-6 and TRBJ2-1; a weak D match, TRBD2 (5 bases). The germline gives CDR1 SGHVS, CDR2 FNYEAQ. The CDR3 covers 14 residues. V lost 5 bases to trimming and J lost 9 bases, with 17 bases between them. The CDR3 here is CASSLPAEVAEQFF. The CDR3 DNA follows: TGTGCCAGCAGCCTCCCCGCGGAGGTCGCTGAGCAGTTCTTC.

This clonotype was observed a few times. J is TRBJ2-5 and V is TRBV3-1; no clear D. This CDR3 has 12 amino acids. From germline, CDR1 is LGHDT and CDR2 YNNKEL (reference sequence). V dropped 0 bases and J dropped 4 bases, with 3 bases sitting between them. The CDR3 protein is CASSQDGETQYF. CDR3 nucleotides: TGTGCCAGCAGCCAAGATGGAGAGACCCAGTACTTC.

The genes are TRBV2 and TRBJ2-4; D call uncertain. Germline V lookup: CDR1 SNHLY, CDR2 FYNNEI. Trimming removed 1 base at V and 0 bases at J, with 7 bases between. The CDR3 has 15 amino acids. CDR3 sequence reads: CASSEEQLAKNIQYF. The CDR3 DNA sequence: TGTGCCAGCAGTGAAGAACAGCTAGCCAAAAACATTCAGTACTTC.

The chain carries TRBV7-9 and TRBJ1-2; D call uncertain. V was clipped by 1 base and J by 3 bases, with 9 bases between them. The CDR3 sequence is 14 residues long. Per germline, CDR1 SEHNR and CDR2 FQNEAQ (reference sequence). The CDR3 is CASSLVSGYYGYTF. The DNA of the CDR3 is TGTGCCAGCAGCTTAGTGTCCGGGTACTATGGCTACACCTTC.

V gene TRBV19 combines with J gene TRBJ2-2; D perhaps matches TRBD2 (5 bases). CDR1 LNHDA and CDR2 SQIVND come from the germline V gene (reference sequence). Trimming cost V 5 bases and J 4 bases, with 8 bases left between them. CDR3 length: 13 residues. Here the CDR3 reads CASSPGLTGELFF. CDR3 in DNA: TGTGCCAGTAGTCCAGGACTCACCGGGGAGCTGTTTTTT.

The V and J genes are TRBV10-3 and TRBJ2-1; no clear D. The CDR3 totals 15 residues. Trimming shortened V by 2 bases and J by 0 bases, and 8 bases separated the two germline ends. Germline V lookup: CDR1 ENHRY, CDR2 SYGVKD. CDR3 amino acids: CAISEPSPSYNEQFF. CDR3 nucleotides: TGTGCCATCAGTGAGCCTTCTCCCTCCTACAATGAGCAGTTCTTC.

The CDR3 DNA sequence: TGTGCCACCAGTGATAGGTGGTACTATGGCTACACCTTC. Translating gives CATSDRWYYGYTF. This rearrangement joins TRBV24-1 to TRBJ1-2; D gene unclear. Between the trimmed V and J ends, which lost 3 bases and 3 bases, there was a span of 7 bases. This CDR3 region has 13 residues. Germline CDR1 reads KGHDR; CDR2 reads SFDVKD.

The chain combines TRBV6-2 or TRBV6-3 with TRBJ2-1; D gene uncertain. Germline V gene lookup returns CDR1 MNHEY and CDR2 SVGEGT. Trimming stripped 0 bases from V and 7 bases from J, with 7 bases between. CDR3 size: 13 residues. CDR3 bases: TGTGCCAGCAGTTACTCCACATATAATGAGCAGTTCTTC. Translation gives CASSYSTYNEQFF.

The gene calls are TRBV5-4 and TRBJ2-5; D ambiguous. Between the trimmed V and J ends, which lost 0 bases and 1 base, there was a span of 13 bases. CDR1 is SGHNT, CDR2 YYREEE, per germline (reference sequence). The CDR3 runs to 16 residues. The CDR3 DNA reads TGTGCCAGCAGCTTGGGGGTTGTGCAGTCCCAAGAGACCCAGTACTTC. Its translation: CASSLGVVQSQETQYF. Using reference TRBV5-4 and TRBJ2-5 for the parts outside the CDR3, the full variable domain is ETGVTQSPTHLIKTRGQQVTLRCSSQSGHNTVSWYQQALGQGPQFIFQYYREEENGRGNFPPRFSGLQFPNYSSELNVNALELDDSALYLCASSLGVVQSQETQYFGPGTRLLVL.

The rearrangement joins TRBV20-1 to TRBJ2-3; tentative D call: TRBD1 (6 bases). The germline V gene encodes CDR1 DFQATT and CDR2 SNEGSKA (reference sequence). V lost 7 bases to trimming and J lost 1 base, with 12 bases between them. The CDR3 covers 13 residues. This chain's CDR3 is CSGWDIRTDTQYF. As DNA, the CDR3 is TGCAGTGGTTGGGACATCCGCACAGATACGCAGTATTTT.

The rearrangement links TRBV6-5 to TRBJ1-5, with D unclear. With 2 bases removed from V and 3 bases from J, the gap between germline ends came to 8 bases. The germline gives CDR1 MNHEY, CDR2 SVGAGI. This CDR3 region has 14 residues. In DNA form, the CDR3 reads TGTGCCAGCAGTTACCGGGGTATCAATCAGCCCCAGCATTTT. Amino acids: CASSYRGINQPQHF.

This chain joins TRBV20-1 and TRBJ1-5; D is perhaps TRBD1 (6 bases). Trimming removed 1 base at V and 1 base at J, with 14 bases between. This CDR3 has 16 residues. Germline CDR1 DFQATT, CDR2 SNEGSKA (reference sequence). CDR3 residues: CSARVSDRLSNQPQHF. The CDR3, as DNA: TGCAGTGCTAGAGTATCGGACAGACTAAGCAATCAGCCCCAGCATTTT.

J is TRBJ2-4 and V is TRBV23-1; 7 bases are shared with TRBD1. TRBV23-1 is identified as an open reading frame with a role that is uncertain. The V segment lost 7 bases and the J segment 6 bases; nucleotides outside the gene matches: 9. The CDR3 has 14 residues. The CDR3 loop is CASTAGTARNIQYF. The DNA of the CDR3 is TGCGCCAGCACCGCCGGGACAGCCCGAAACATTCAGTACTTC.

Written as DNA, the CDR3 is TGCAGCGTTGAAGAGGAGGGGAGGGGCTGGTTCTTC. It translates to CSVEEEGRGWFF. The chain carries TRBV29-1 and TRBJ2-1, with 7 bases lining up with TRBD2. J lost 15 bases, V lost 0 bases, and 8 bases had no gene match. There are 12 residues in the CDR3. CDR1 and CDR2 (germline): SQVTM, ANQGSEA.

The V call is TRBV5-6, the J call TRBJ2-7; TRBD1 aligns across 8 bases. This CDR3 region has 14 residues. Germline values: CDR1 SGHDT, CDR2 YYEEEE. Trimming at V came to 3 bases and at J to 3 bases, leaving 5 bases not matched to a gene. The CDR3 nucleotides read TGTGCCAGCAGCTATGGGACAGGAGACTACGAGCAGTACTTC. As protein: CASSYGTGDYEQYF.

This clonotype occurred once. The V and J genes are TRBV20-1 and TRBJ2-5; 7 nucleotides align to TRBD1. This CDR3 region has 12 residues. Germline loops: CDR1 DFQATT, CDR2 SNEGSKA (reference sequence). The CDR3 protein is CSRPTGIETQYF. The DNA of the CDR3 is TGCAGCCGTCCGACAGGGATTGAGACCCAGTACTTC.

The genes are TRBV13 and TRBJ2-3, with 9 nucleotides matching TRBD2. Germline V gives CDR1 PRHDT, CDR2 FYEKMQ (reference sequence). V dropped 3 bases and J dropped 2; count of bases not matched to a gene: 6. The CDR3 is made up of 16 amino acids. CDR3 residues: CASSLGSGGFTDTQYF. In DNA, the CDR3 is TGTGCCAGCAGCTTGGGTAGCGGGGGTTTCACAGATACGCAGTATTTT.